The T cell receptor (beta chain) under discussion was sequenced for a study of cytomegalovirus exposure and HLA in healthy donors. Researchers ran the PCR with 60 Vbeta and 13 Jbeta primers. Using immunoSEQ multiplex PCR, the repertoire was profiled, and TCRdb retains in-frame clones only, with some absent. The repertoire holds about 200,000 clones, with more than 60% as singletons. Regarding this clone: The antigen remains undetermined.

Each donor was nominally healthy when sampled (though unrecorded immune exposures were likely). Overall study findings and caveats: Among donors in an Asian-associated ancestry cluster, a later analysis reportedly found fewer N-insertions than the roughly 610-donor mean. Accurate predictions that matched the HLA-A and HLA-B alleles of most subjects were reportedly made from TCR beta sequences. Earlier analysis looked at TCR beta V segments, and most were productive about 90% or about 30% of the time.

The TCR comes from a woman between 25 and 40 years old in good health and CMV-seropositive. The sequencing input was PBMCs.

For the CDR3, the DNA is TGTGCCAGCAGAGCCTACGGGGGACAGGGGGGCTATGGCTACACCTTC. This encodes CASRAYGGQGGYGYTF. The chain couples TRBV28 to TRBJ1-2, with 11 bases matching TRBD1. CDR1 is MDHEN and CDR2 is SYDVKM in the germline V gene. The V segment lost 6 bases and the J segment 4 bases; nucleotides outside the gene matches: 10. This CDR3 has 16 amino acids.